This T cell receptor beta chain emerged from a study of blood T cells in healthy people across ages. V was pared by 8 bases and J by 11 bases, with 18 bases between. This CDR3 is 12 amino acids long. Germline V gives CDR1 SEHNR, CDR2 FQNEAQ (reference sequence). The use of a sample-barcoded 5' primer and a J-beta primer mix characterized a second PCR of about 7 to 12 cycles. MiXCR was run by TCRdb on the 5' RACE reads, yielding one entry per CDR3 protein. Among some 790,000 distinct CDR3 sequences listed, more than 25% were seen once. Peripheral blood from each donor was collected in a volume of roughly 9.8 milliliters. The study isolated at least 6 million PBMCs from each sample. General study points: A strong correlation was found between TCR beta diversity and the percentage of naive T cells.

Note on this clonotype: Its cognate antigen is unknown.

Material for sequencing was blood. The chain combines TRBV7-9 with TRBJ1-1; D gene uncertain. This sequence was found in a woman of 80 years or more in good health. Here the CDR3 DNA reads TGTGCCAGCGAGAGAAGCCTCGTCGGGGCTTTCTTT. Protein sequence: CASERSLVGAFF. The whole variable domain, remainder taken from reference TRBV7-9 and TRBJ1-1, is DTGVSQNPRHKITKRGQNVTFRCDPISEHNRLYWYRQTLGQGPEFLTYFQNEAQLEKSRLLSDRFSAERPKGSFSTLEIQRTEQGDSAMYLCASERSLVGAFFGQGTRLTVV.